This is a list of T cell receptor beta chains from one sample in a study of T-cell reconstitution after alpha-beta-depleted transplantation in children. Using its own MiXCR run on the PCR reads, TCRdb lists one record per CDR3 protein. The data hold 400,000 to 500,000 distinct CDR3 sequences, with roughly a tenth observed a single time. Sequencing used PBMCs from the stem cell graft donor, obtained from the stem cell graft. These receptors all stem from a human donor who donated a stem cell graft to a child with acute myeloid leukemia. Each CDR3 is given with its conserved first and last residue. The D gene is left open where the match is weak.

CDR3aa: CASSPRTGPPTEEDTQYF; d_gene: NA; v_gene: TRBV5-1; j_gene: TRBJ2-3
CDR3aa: CSVDTFYGYTF; d_gene: NA; v_gene: TRBV29-1; j_gene: TRBJ1-2
CDR3aa: CASSATGSNTEAFF; d_gene: NA; v_gene: TRBV5-1; j_gene: TRBJ1-1
CDR3aa: CASSPTSGSTGQFF; d_gene: TRBD2; v_gene: TRBV19; j_gene: TRBJ2-1
CDR3aa: CSAILAGRDTQYF; d_gene: TRBD2; v_gene: TRBV20-1; j_gene: TRBJ2-3
CDR3aa: CASSSKRQLAKNMQYF; d_gene: NA; v_gene: TRBV28; j_gene: TRBJ2-4
CDR3aa: CASSLGQFAGELFF; d_gene: NA; v_gene: TRBV5-5; j_gene: TRBJ2-2
CDR3aa: CASSETGYTGELFF; d_gene: TRBD1; v_gene: TRBV25-1; j_gene: TRBJ2-2
CDR3aa: CASSDLSGSDTDTQYF; d_gene: TRBD2; v_gene: TRBV6-4; j_gene: TRBJ2-3
CDR3aa: CASSFSSGGTKTQYF; d_gene: TRBD2; v_gene: TRBV12-3/TRBV12-4; j_gene: TRBJ2-5
CDR3aa: CASSLGTSPGELFF; d_gene: NA; v_gene: TRBV5-1; j_gene: TRBJ2-2
CDR3aa: CASNIPESGGAFNEQFF; d_gene: TRBD2; v_gene: TRBV7-2; j_gene: TRBJ2-1
CDR3aa: CSAGEAGGSDTQYF; d_gene: TRBD2; v_gene: TRBV20-1; j_gene: TRBJ2-3
CDR3aa: CSVRFPNQETQYF; d_gene: NA; v_gene: TRBV29-1; j_gene: TRBJ2-5
CDR3aa: CASSLTGTSSVGELFF; d_gene: TRBD2; v_gene: TRBV7-3; j_gene: TRBJ2-2
CDR3aa: CASSTSSTDTQYF; d_gene: NA; v_gene: TRBV5-1; j_gene: TRBJ2-3
CDR3aa: CASSLERSLNTEAFF; d_gene: NA; v_gene: TRBV7-8; j_gene: TRBJ1-1
CDR3aa: CASSPGTDEQFF; d_gene: NA; v_gene: TRBV18; j_gene: TRBJ2-1
CDR3aa: CASSQDPGSGANVLTF; d_gene: NA; v_gene: TRBV14; j_gene: TRBJ2-6
CDR3aa: CASTTTGPAEEKLFF; d_gene: NA; v_gene: TRBV5-5; j_gene: TRBJ1-4
CDR3aa: CASSEDGTKYF; d_gene: NA; v_gene: TRBV2; j_gene: TRBJ2-5
CDR3aa: CSARAAGKVSGANVLTF; d_gene: NA; v_gene: TRBV20-1; j_gene: TRBJ2-6
CDR3aa: CSAAQLAGEGFF; d_gene: TRBD2; v_gene: TRBV20-1; j_gene: TRBJ2-1
CDR3aa: CASSLALGAETQYF; d_gene: NA; v_gene: TRBV7-2; j_gene: TRBJ2-5
CDR3aa: CASSLLPGQGYYEQYF; d_gene: TRBD1; v_gene: TRBV7-2; j_gene: TRBJ2-7
CDR3aa: CSARQGIMNTEAFF; d_gene: NA; v_gene: TRBV20-1; j_gene: TRBJ1-1
CDR3aa: CSVEGGTSGDYNEQFF; d_gene: TRBD2; v_gene: TRBV29-1; j_gene: TRBJ2-1
CDR3aa: CASSQDGPTRNQPQHF; d_gene: NA; v_gene: TRBV3-1; j_gene: TRBJ1-5
CDR3aa: CASSQDPRNYGYTF; d_gene: NA; v_gene: TRBV16; j_gene: TRBJ1-2
CDR3aa: CASSEGTGGFLDTQYF; d_gene: TRBD1; v_gene: TRBV25-1; j_gene: TRBJ2-3
CDR3aa: CASSKGLGLVETQYF; d_gene: TRBD2; v_gene: TRBV5-1; j_gene: TRBJ2-5
CDR3aa: CASSLGLGAGDGYTF; d_gene: NA; v_gene: TRBV7-9; j_gene: TRBJ1-2
CDR3aa: CSVLGQSGNTIYF; d_gene: NA; v_gene: TRBV29-1; j_gene: TRBJ1-3
CDR3aa: CASTLLGETQYF; d_gene: NA; v_gene: TRBV12-3/TRBV12-4; j_gene: TRBJ2-5
CDR3aa: CASSLSPETQYF; d_gene: NA; v_gene: TRBV7-9; j_gene: TRBJ2-5
CDR3aa: CASSYDRGISRDTQYF; d_gene: TRBD1; v_gene: TRBV25-1; j_gene: TRBJ2-3
CDR3aa: CASSWMGGSTDTQYF; d_gene: NA; v_gene: TRBV5-1; j_gene: TRBJ2-3
CDR3aa: CASSQDGGIVSNSYEQYF; d_gene: NA; v_gene: TRBV4-1; j_gene: TRBJ2-7
CDR3aa: CASRAGTTPQYF; d_gene: TRBD2; v_gene: TRBV12-3/TRBV12-4; j_gene: TRBJ2-3
CDR3aa: CSASSLSKETQYF; d_gene: NA; v_gene: TRBV20-1; j_gene: TRBJ2-5
CDR3aa: CASSLIVGTEAFF; d_gene: NA; v_gene: TRBV7-9; j_gene: TRBJ1-1
CDR3aa: CSVDGGPETQYF; d_gene: NA; v_gene: TRBV29-1; j_gene: TRBJ2-5
CDR3aa: CASSLRGRDNEQFF; d_gene: TRBD2; v_gene: TRBV7-3; j_gene: TRBJ2-1
CDR3aa: CASSQDSGILNTEAFF; d_gene: NA; v_gene: TRBV4-2; j_gene: TRBJ1-1
CDR3aa: CASSDPPGFPDTQYF; d_gene: NA; v_gene: TRBV21-1; j_gene: TRBJ2-3
CDR3aa: CSAKRAGTEAFF; d_gene: NA; v_gene: TRBV20-1; j_gene: TRBJ1-1
CDR3aa: CAIRERNYNSPLHF; d_gene: NA; v_gene: TRBV10-3; j_gene: TRBJ1-6
CDR3aa: CATLEGIAGDTDTQYF; d_gene: TRBD2; v_gene: TRBV15; j_gene: TRBJ2-3
CDR3aa: CASSPPGQRGETQYF; d_gene: NA; v_gene: TRBV18; j_gene: TRBJ2-5
CDR3aa: CASSPLSGGAVSYNAQFF; d_gene: TRBD2; v_gene: TRBV18; j_gene: TRBJ2-1
CDR3aa: CASSLKRPSSAGELFF; d_gene: NA; v_gene: TRBV7-3; j_gene: TRBJ2-2
CDR3aa: CASTARGGGTEAFF; d_gene: NA; v_gene: TRBV3-1; j_gene: TRBJ1-1
CDR3aa: CASSSGQPGNQPQHF; d_gene: TRBD1; v_gene: TRBV27; j_gene: TRBJ1-5
CDR3aa: CASSQDRGVSPQHF; d_gene: TRBD1; v_gene: TRBV4-3; j_gene: TRBJ1-5
CDR3aa: CASTLKAGELFF; d_gene: NA; v_gene: TRBV6-6; j_gene: TRBJ2-2
CDR3aa: CATSRDLAAAGELFF; d_gene: NA; v_gene: TRBV15; j_gene: TRBJ2-2
CDR3aa: CSARDGLAYEQYF; d_gene: NA; v_gene: TRBV20-1; j_gene: TRBJ2-7
CDR3aa: CASSFKRGQPQHF; d_gene: NA; v_gene: TRBV12-3/TRBV12-4; j_gene: TRBJ1-5
CDR3aa: CASSFTPSDTQYF; d_gene: NA; v_gene: TRBV7-2; j_gene: TRBJ2-3
CDR3aa: CASSLMTEETQYF; d_gene: NA; v_gene: TRBV5-1; j_gene: TRBJ2-5